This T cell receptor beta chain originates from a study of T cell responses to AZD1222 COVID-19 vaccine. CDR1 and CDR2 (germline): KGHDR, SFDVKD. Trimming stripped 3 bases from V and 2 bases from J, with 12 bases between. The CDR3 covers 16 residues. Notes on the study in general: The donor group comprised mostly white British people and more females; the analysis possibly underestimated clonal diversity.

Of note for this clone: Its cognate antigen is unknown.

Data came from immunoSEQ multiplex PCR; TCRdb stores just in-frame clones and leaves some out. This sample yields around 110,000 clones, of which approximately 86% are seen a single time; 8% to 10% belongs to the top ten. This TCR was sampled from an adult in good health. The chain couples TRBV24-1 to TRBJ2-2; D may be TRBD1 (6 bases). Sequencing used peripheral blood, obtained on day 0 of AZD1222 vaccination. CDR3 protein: CATSDKDRYNTGELFF. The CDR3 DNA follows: TGTGCCACCAGTGATAAAGACAGGTACAACACCGGGGAGCTGTTTTTT.